This passage covers 20 T cell receptor beta chains from one sample sequenced in a study of T-cell reconstitution after alpha-beta-depleted transplantation in children. As it was prepared, the TCRbeta library received unique molecular identifiers. TCRdb analysed the PCR reads with MiXCR anew, one entry per CDR3 protein. The table lists a few hundred thousand distinct CDR3 sequences, about 8.8% of them singletons. Sample: PBMCs from the stem cell graft donor, taken from the stem cell graft. The origin of the receptors is a human donor who donated a stem cell graft to a child with SCID.

Notes on this clonotype: A much larger clone sits a single nucleotide away, making a read error possible. V usage is TRBV29-1 and J usage is TRBJ2-1, with 11 bases that match TRBD1. The V gene's germline CDR1 is SQVTM and CDR2 ANQGSEA. V was pared by 4 bases and J by 6 bases, with 5 bases of the junction left unmatched. The CDR3 is 14 amino acids. The CDR3 loop is CSVGSGTGGNEQFF. In nucleotides, the CDR3 is TGCAGCGTTGGCTCCGGGACAGGGGGCAATGAGCAGTTCTTC.

In this sample, this clonotype turned up many times. V gene TRBV7-2 combines with J gene TRBJ2-1; the D gene is possibly TRBD1 (5 bases). The CDR3 has 14 residues. Per the germline V gene, CDR1 is SGHTA and CDR2 is FQGNSA. Trimming stripped 2 bases from V and 8 bases from J, with 13 bases between. CDR3 residues: CASSLQQGVDEQFF. DNA of the CDR3: TGTGCCAGCAGCTTACAGCAGGGTGTGGATGAGCAGTTCTTC.

This clonotype was detected ten times or more. The J gene is TRBJ1-2, the V gene TRBV11-2, with a weak D call TRBD1 (6 bases). The CDR3 is 11 residues long. Trimming removed 5 bases at V and 13 bases at J, with 14 bases between. Germline CDR1 reads SGHAT; CDR2 reads FQNNGV. As DNA, the CDR3 is TGTGCCAGCAGCCCGGGACACCCCCCCACCTTC. Translating gives CASSPGHPPTF.

Points on this clonotype: Possible read error: a much larger clone is one base away. The J gene is TRBJ2-2, the V gene TRBV7-3; 9 bases are a match to TRBD1. The length of the CDR3 is 16 residues. The V gene's germline CDR1 is SGHTA and CDR2 FQGTGA. The CDR3 DNA reads as TGTGCCAGCAGCTTCCGGGACAGGGCTTCCACCGGGGAGATGTTTTTT. Translation gives CASSFRDRASTGEMFF. Drawing the rest from reference TRBV7-3 and TRBJ2-2, the complete variable domain is GAGVSQTPSNKVTEKGKYVELRCDPISGHTALYWYRQSLGQGPEFLIYFQGTGAADDSGLPNDRFFAVRPEGSVSTLKIQRTERGDSAVYLCASSFRDRASTGEMFFGEGSRLTVL.

This clonotype was observed many times. The chain is built from TRBV6-2 or TRBV6-3 and TRBJ2-1, with D uncertain. The CDR3 has 15 amino acids. Trimming cost V 3 bases and J 0 bases, with 9 bases left between them. Looked up from germline, CDR1 is MNHEY and CDR2 is SVGEGT. As DNA, the CDR3 is TGTGCCAGCAGTTATACGGATCACTCCTACAATGAGCAGTTCTTC. Its translation is CASSYTDHSYNEQFF.

There are many counts of this clonotype. The V and J genes are TRBV2 and TRBJ2-2; 8 bases match TRBD1. J gave up 14 bases and V 6 bases, and 11 bases lay outside the gene matches. The CDR3 loop spans 13 amino acids. The germline CDR1 and CDR2 sequences are SNHLY and FYNNEI. The CDR3 sequence is CASRWTGTGVLFF. In DNA form, the CDR3 reads TGTGCCAGCAGATGGACAGGGACCGGGGTTCTGTTTTTT.

A remark on this clonotype: In this CDR3 the conserved last residue, phenylalanine or tryptophan, is missing, so a read error is likely. The J gene is TRBJ2-7, the V gene TRBV23-1, with 9 bases lining up with TRBD1. TRBV23-1 is recorded as an ORF, its role being uncertain. This CDR3 spans 17 amino acids. The V segment lost 3 bases and the J segment 0 bases; nucleotides outside the gene matches: 9. CDR3 nucleotides: TGCGCCAGCAGTCATTACCCGGACAGGGGAAGCTCCTACGAGCAGTACCTC. This sequence encodes CASSHYPDRGSSYEQYL.

In this sample, this clonotype turned up many times. This chain uses TRBV15 with TRBJ1-1; weak D call: TRBD1 (6 bases). Trimming took 2 bases from V and 4 from J, leaving 11 bases between them. The CDR3 extends over 14 amino acids. Germline CDR1 and CDR2: LNHNV and YYDKDF (reference sequence). The chain's CDR3 is CATSRQGQGTEAFF. CDR3 in DNA: TGTGCCACCAGCAGACAGGGGCAGGGCACTGAAGCTTTCTTT.

This clonotype has ten or more counts. J is TRBJ2-3 and V is TRBV5-1, with no clear D. Germline V lookup: CDR1 SGHRS, CDR2 YFSETQ. CDR3 length: 14 residues. V was shortened by 0 bases and J by 0 bases, with 5 bases between the two germline ends. This CDR3 reads CASSLAQSTDTQYF. CDR3 DNA sequence: TGCGCCAGCAGCTTGGCACAGAGCACAGATACGCAGTATTTT.

This clonotype was found many times. V is TRBV5-6 and J is TRBJ2-7; D is undetermined. This CDR3 contains 13 residues. Germline loops: CDR1 SGHDT, CDR2 YYEEEE. Trimming stripped 3 bases from V and 2 bases from J, with 9 bases between. DNA of the CDR3: TGTGCCAGCAGCTCCCTGGACGCCTACGAGCAGTACTTC. Its protein is CASSSLDAYEQYF.

This clonotype was picked up a small number of times. The chain has TRBV18 and TRBJ1-2; possible D gene TRBD1, 5 bases. The CDR3 runs 15 residues. Germline assignment: CDR1 KGHSH and CDR2 LQKENI. The V and J ends lost 7 bases and 7 bases respectively, with 22 bases between them. CDR3 residues: CASLTEIPMGSGYTF. CDR3 DNA: TGTGCCAGCTTGACAGAGATCCCAATGGGGAGTGGCTACACCTTC.

This clonotype was observed at least ten times. V usage is TRBV5-5 and J usage is TRBJ1-5; TRBD1 is a possible D gene (5 bases). Germline values: CDR1 SGHKS, CDR2 YYEKEE (reference sequence). The CDR3 is 14 amino acids. V was pared by 1 base and J by 1 base, with 6 bases between. The CDR3 DNA is TGTGCCAGCAGCTTGCAGGGAAGCAATCAGCCCCAGCATTTT. Translation: CASSLQGSNQPQHF.

This clonotype came up many times. This chain joins TRBV5-1 and TRBJ2-2; 8 bases align to TRBD2. Per the germline V gene, CDR1 is SGHRS and CDR2 is YFSETQ. With V trimmed by 3 bases and J by 5 bases, 12 bases remained unmatched. The CDR3 is 17 residues long. CDR3 in amino acids: CASSSNIGTRGTGELFF. The CDR3 bases are TGCGCCAGCAGCTCCAACATCGGGACTAGGGGGACCGGGGAGCTGTTTTTT.

This clonotype was recorded at least ten times. The chain recombines TRBV5-1 with TRBJ2-4; 8 bases match TRBD1. Germline lookup yields CDR1 SGHRS and CDR2 YFSETQ. There are 17 residues in the CDR3. V trimming: 3 bases; J trimming: 0 bases; junction bases outside the gene matches: 8. The CDR3 DNA is TGCGCCAGCAGCTCGTCAGGGGGCGGAGGAGCCAAAAACATTCAGTACTTC. It is translated as CASSSSGGGGAKNIQYF. The entire variable domain, with the rest obtained from reference TRBV5-1 and TRBJ2-4, is as follows: KAGVTQTPRYLIKTRGQQVTLSCSPISGHRSVSWYQQTPGQGLQFLFEYFSETQRNKGNFPGRFSGRQFSNSRSEMNVSTLELGDSALYLCASSSSGGGGAKNIQYFGAGTRLSVL.

This clonotype was detected many times. This chain uses TRBV20-1 with TRBJ2-3; D may be TRBD2 (5 bases). V was cut by 4 bases and J by 6 bases, with 14 bases left in between. This CDR3 is built from 13 residues. CDR1 and CDR2 from the germline V gene are DFQATT and SNEGSKA (reference sequence). CDR3 residues: CSAKSGYQDTQYF. The CDR3 DNA reads as TGCAGTGCTAAATCGGGGTATCAGGATACGCAGTATTTT.

This clonotype was recorded at least ten times. The chain combines TRBV7-2 with TRBJ1-1, with unresolved D. Germline CDR1 and CDR2: SGHTA and FQGNSA. V was clipped by 5 bases and J by 6 bases, with 16 bases between them. The CDR3 runs 14 residues. Here the CDR3 reads CASSPGRRVAEAFF. Written as DNA, the CDR3 is TGTGCCAGCAGCCCCGGACGGAGGGTCGCTGAAGCTTTCTTT.

This clonotype was seen at least ten times. This chain connects TRBV20-1 to TRBJ2-7, with D unclear. V dropped 3 bases and J dropped 6 bases, with 12 bases sitting between them. CDR1 is DFQATT and CDR2 is SNEGSKA in the germline V gene (reference sequence). The CDR3 runs to 12 residues. CDR3 coding DNA: TGCAGTGCTAGCCCCTACAGTGGCGAGCAGTACTTC. It codes for CSASPYSGEQYF.

This clonotype was detected ten times or more. This sequence joins TRBV7-9 and TRBJ2-3; no clear D gene. Trimming pared 3 bases from V and 2 bases from J, leaving 9 bases between. The CDR3 extends over 14 amino acids. The V gene's germline CDR1 is SEHNR and CDR2 FQNEAQ (reference sequence). The CDR3 protein is CASSFGQVTDTQYF. The CDR3 DNA reads TGTGCCAGCAGCTTCGGGCAGGTCACAGATACGCAGTATTTT.

This clonotype occurred many times. V and J are TRBV5-1 and TRBJ2-3, with 10 nucleotides matching TRBD2. The CDR3 totals 18 residues. The germline gives CDR1 SGHRS, CDR2 YFSETQ. Trimming took 0 bases from V and 2 from J; bases not matched to a gene: 9. The CDR3 bases are TGCGCCAGCAGCTTGGTGGTTAGCGGGGGGAAGTACACAGATACGCAGTATTTT. It is translated as CASSLVVSGGKYTDTQYF.

This clonotype occurred many times. V is TRBV15 and J is TRBJ2-7; D perhaps matches TRBD2 (5 bases). V lost 3 bases, J lost 7 bases, and 10 bases lay in between. This CDR3 comprises 12 residues. Germline V gene lookup returns CDR1 LNHNV and CDR2 YYDKDF (reference sequence). CDR3 bases: TGTGCCACCAGCAGGTGGACGGGAGAGCAGTACTTC. Its translation: CATSRWTGEQYF.